A single sample gave rise to the 15 T cell receptor beta chains below, sequenced in a study of graft-versus-host responses after intestinal transplantation. Clones were read by immunoSEQ multiplex PCR, and TCRdb kept only the in-frame ones, dropping some. In the table there are roughly 100,000 clones, less than 90% of which are singletons. These TCRs are of unknown antigen specificity. The input for sequencing was unstimulated CD4+ T cells sorted from spleen or lymph node cells, taken before intestinal transplant. The origin of the receptors is a human donor who received an intestinal transplant.

This chain links TRBV4-1 with TRBJ1-3, with D maybe TRBD1 (5 bases). The CDR3 extends over 15 amino acids. CDR1 and CDR2 (germline): MGHRA, YSYEKL. Deletions cut 5 bases from V and 0 bases from J, with 11 bases between. The CDR3 is CASSDTGFSGNTIYF. CDR3 bases: TGCGCCAGCAGCGATACAGGCTTCTCTGGAAACACCATATATTTT.

CDR3 protein: CASSEAEREGGPDTQYF. The CDR3 DNA is TGTGCCAGCAGTGAAGCGGAGCGGGAGGGCGGCCCAGATACGCAGTATTTT. The chain is built from TRBV2 and TRBJ2-3; 10 bases agree with TRBD2. Per the germline V gene, CDR1 is SNHLY and CDR2 is FYNNEI. V was clipped by 0 bases and J by 4 bases; unmatched bases: 7. The CDR3 is 17 amino acids.

For the CDR3, the DNA is TGTGCCAGCAGCTTACTGGCGGGGGGTCACGAGCAGTACTTC. Translated: CASSLLAGGHEQYF. This rearrangement joins TRBV7-2 to TRBJ2-7, with 8 bases aligning to TRBD2. Germline CDR1 and CDR2: SGHTA and FQGNSA. This CDR3 is 14 amino acids long. V shed 2 bases and J 5 bases; nucleotides not matched to a gene: 5.

This chain uses TRBV5-1 with TRBJ2-7; unclear D gene. Germline V gene data show CDR1 as SGHRS and CDR2 as YFSETQ. CDR3 length: 13 residues. V dropped 2 bases and J dropped 1 base, with 7 bases sitting between them. The CDR3 nucleotides read TGCGCCAGCAGCTTCGGCGGATCCTACGAGCAGTACTTC. This sequence encodes CASSFGGSYEQYF. Full variable domain (missing parts from reference TRBV5-1 and TRBJ2-7): KAGVTQTPRYLIKTRGQQVTLSCSPISGHRSVSWYQQTPGQGLQFLFEYFSETQRNKGNFPGRFSGRQFSNSRSEMNVSTLELGDSALYLCASSFGGSYEQYFGPGTRLTVT.

V and J are TRBV11-1 and TRBJ1-1; D is unresolved. The CDR3 loop spans 13 amino acids. The V and J ends lost 1 base and 0 bases respectively, with 3 bases between them. Germline values: CDR1 SGHAT, CDR2 FQDESV (reference sequence). The CDR3 coding sequence is TGTGCCAGCAGCTTAGTGGTGAACACTGAAGCTTTCTTT. Protein product: CASSLVVNTEAFF.

The chain joins TRBV9 to TRBJ2-5, with TRBD1 matching over 7 bases. Germline V gene sequence: CDR1 SGDLS, CDR2 YYNGEE. The CDR3 consists of 16 residues. Trimming removed 4 bases from V and 3 bases from J; junction bases left unmatched: 12. CDR3 sequence: CASSPPGRGREETQYF. Written as DNA, the CDR3 is TGTGCCAGCAGCCCTCCGGGAAGGGGGCGTGAAGAGACCCAGTACTTC.

The chain employs TRBV2 and TRBJ2-7; perhaps D is TRBD1 or TRBD2 (5 bases each). V was trimmed by 9 bases and J by 5 bases, leaving 17 bases between them. The CDR3 totals 13 residues. From germline, CDR1 is SNHLY and CDR2 FYNNEI. CDR3 residues: CASGAGARNEQYF. In DNA, the CDR3 is TGTGCCAGTGGGGCCGGGGCAAGGAACGAGCAGTACTTC.

In its sample, this clone was seen a few times. CDR3 in DNA: TGTGCCAGCTCTGAGACCGGGATCACTAATAGGAACACCATATATTTT. This sequence encodes CASSETGITNRNTIYF. The chain links TRBV18 to TRBJ1-3; D is uncertain. The CDR3 sequence is 16 residues long. Between the trimmed V and J ends, which lost 6 bases and 7 bases, there was a span of 22 bases. Germline CDR1 is KGHSH and CDR2 is LQKENI.

The CDR3 DNA follows: TGCGCCAGCAAGGCCGTAACGAACACCGGGGAGCTGTTTTTT. It encodes CASKAVTNTGELFF. The chain has TRBV5-1 and TRBJ2-2; D unclear. The CDR3 consists of 14 residues. Germline values: CDR1 SGHRS, CDR2 YFSETQ. V lost 6 bases and J lost 0, with 9 bases in between.

Note on this clone: Other nucleotide sequences from this sample produce the same CDR3. In nucleotides, the CDR3 is TGTGCCAGCAGTTCCTCTGGATGGACTAACTATGGCTACACCTTC. It is translated as CASSSSGWTNYGYTF. The chain recombines TRBV27 with TRBJ1-2; D is unresolved. Germline V gene sequence: CDR1 MNHEY, CDR2 SMNVEV (reference sequence). V shed 4 bases and J shed 0 bases, with 12 bases lying between them. CDR3 length: 15 amino acids.

The chain carries TRBV12-5 and TRBJ2-3; TRBD2 matches 11 bases. This CDR3 is 15 amino acids long. Per the germline V gene, CDR1 is LGHNT and CDR2 is FRNRAP. J lost 3 bases, V lost 1 base, and 0 bases had no gene match. In DNA form, the CDR3 reads TGTGCTAGTGGTTTGGGGACTAGCGGGACAGATACGCAGTATTTT. Amino acids: CASGLGTSGTDTQYF.

The chain joins TRBV21-1 to TRBJ2-7; the table's D call, TRBD2, has no DNA check behind it. TRBV21-1 is a listed pseudogene. There are 16 residues in the CDR3. CDR3 in amino acids: CASSRVIAHVLDEQYF. The CDR3 DNA is TGTGCCAGCAGTCGTGTAATAGCTCACGTGTTAGACGAGCAGTACTTC.

This chain links TRBV5-4 with TRBJ1-1; 8 nucleotides line up with TRBD1. CDR1 SGHNT and CDR2 YYREEE come from the germline V gene (reference sequence). The trim removed 4 bases at V and 5 bases at J, leaving 10 bases unmatched. This CDR3 has 15 amino acids. The CDR3 reads CASSPMTGVGTEAFF. CDR3 DNA: TGTGCCAGCAGCCCAATGACAGGGGTTGGGACTGAAGCTTTCTTT.

V is TRBV25-1 and J is TRBJ1-5, with 7 bases aligning to TRBD1. Trimming took 3 bases from V and 6 from J; bases not matched to a gene: 5. Germline-derived CDR1 and CDR2 are MGHDK and SYGVNS. The CDR3 has 14 amino acids. The CDR3, as DNA: TGTGCCAGCAGTGATTACAGGGGTGGTCAGCCCCAGCATTTT. Translating it yields CASSDYRGGQPQHF.

The CDR3 loop reads CASSRDRAYGYTF. The CDR3 DNA reads as TGTGCCAGCAGTAGGGACAGGGCTTATGGCTACACCTTC. The V call is TRBV6-5, the J call TRBJ1-2; 9 bases map to TRBD1. V dropped 5 bases and J dropped 5; count of bases not matched to a gene: 3. There are 13 residues in the CDR3. Germline V gene lookup returns CDR1 MNHEY and CDR2 SVGAGI.